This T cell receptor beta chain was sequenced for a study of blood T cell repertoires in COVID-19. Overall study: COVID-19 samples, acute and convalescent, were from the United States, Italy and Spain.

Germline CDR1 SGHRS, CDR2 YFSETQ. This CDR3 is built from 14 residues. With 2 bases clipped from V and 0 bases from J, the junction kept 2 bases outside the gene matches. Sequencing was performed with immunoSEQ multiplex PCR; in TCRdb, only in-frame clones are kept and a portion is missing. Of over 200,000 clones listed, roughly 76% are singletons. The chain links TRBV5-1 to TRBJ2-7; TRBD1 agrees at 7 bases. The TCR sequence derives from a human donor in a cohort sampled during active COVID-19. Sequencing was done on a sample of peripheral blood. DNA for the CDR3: TGCGCCAGCAGCTTAACAGGGGACTCCTACGAGCAGTACTTC. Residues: CASSLTGDSYEQYF.